This T cell receptor beta chain was recovered during a study of blood T cells in healthy people across ages. Study-level findings and limits: Across the age range, TCR beta diversity per million T cells fell in a roughly linear way.

Alongside a J-beta primer mix, a sample-barcoded 5' primer served in a second PCR lasting roughly 6 to 11 cycles. Researchers report that a template-switch adaptor with 12 random nucleotides tagged each cDNA molecule. TCRdb analysed the 5' RACE reads with MiXCR anew, one entry per CDR3 protein. The profile shows 550,000 to 600,000 distinct CDR3 sequences, around 50% of them singletons. The CDR3 runs 15 residues. Germline V lookup: CDR1 KGHDR, CDR2 SFDVKD. A word on this clonotype: Its antigen remains unknown. At one end, the junction sequence differs from germline, possibly due to a read error.

The sequencing input was blood. This chain connects TRBV24-1 to TRBJ2-5; D ambiguous. The receptor's source is an older man in good health. CDR3 sequence reads: CATSDSLEFEKTQYF. As DNA, the CDR3 is TGCGCCACCAGTGATTCCCTCGAGTTTGAAAAGACCCAGTACTTC.